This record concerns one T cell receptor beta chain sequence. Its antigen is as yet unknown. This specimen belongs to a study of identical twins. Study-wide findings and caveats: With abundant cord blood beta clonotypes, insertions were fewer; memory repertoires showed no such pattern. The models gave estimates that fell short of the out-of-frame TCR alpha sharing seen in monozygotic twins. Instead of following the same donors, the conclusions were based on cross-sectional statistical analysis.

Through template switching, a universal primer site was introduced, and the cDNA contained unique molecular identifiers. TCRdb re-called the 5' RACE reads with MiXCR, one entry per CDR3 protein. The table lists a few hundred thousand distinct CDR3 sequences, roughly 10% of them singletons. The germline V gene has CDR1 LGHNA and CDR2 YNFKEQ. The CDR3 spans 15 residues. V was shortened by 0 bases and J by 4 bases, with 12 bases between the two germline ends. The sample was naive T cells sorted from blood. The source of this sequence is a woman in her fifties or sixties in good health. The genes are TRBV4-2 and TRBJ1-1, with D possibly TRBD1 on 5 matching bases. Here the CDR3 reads CASSQEPRGVTEAFF. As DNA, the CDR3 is TGTGCCAGCAGCCAAGAGCCCCGAGGGGTCACTGAAGCTTTCTTT.